Listed here are 10 T cell receptor beta chains from one sample, sequenced in a study of tumor and adjacent non-tumor tissue in lung cancer. Three rounds of nested PCR, following a modified ARM-PCR protocol, produced the TCRbeta library. TCRdb passed the multiplex PCR reads through MiXCR, listing each CDR3 protein once. The repertoire holds roughly 200,000 distinct CDR3 sequences, with roughly 70% as singletons. RNA was extracted from bulk tissue without any cell sorting. The sequencing sample was made of lung tumor tissue. All receptors come from a man aged 60 to 69 with non-small cell lung cancer.

This clonotype was picked up a small number of times. V usage is TRBV28 and J usage is TRBJ2-7, with 8 bases that match TRBD1. Per the germline V gene, CDR1 is MDHEN and CDR2 is SYDVKM. The junction had 4 bases not matched to a gene; V was cut back by 6 bases and J by 3 bases. The CDR3 contains 13 residues. CDR3 region: CASRQGAYYEQYF. As DNA, the CDR3 is TGTGCCAGCAGGCAGGGGGCCTACTACGAGCAGTACTTC.

This clonotype is a singleton in its sample. At one end, the junction sequence differs from germline, possibly due to a read error. This chain joins TRBV20-1 and TRBJ1-6, with TRBD1 matching 7 bases. Germline CDR1 and CDR2: DFQATT and SNEGSKA (reference sequence). CDR3 size: 15 residues. The CDR3 protein is CSASERQGNNSPLHF. CDR3 in DNA: TGCAGTGCTAGTGAAAGACAGGGCAATAATTCACCCCTCCATTTT.

V gene TRBV7-3 combines with J gene TRBJ1-1; D remains ambiguous. Germline V gene data show CDR1 as SGHTA and CDR2 as FQGTGA. Between the trimmed V and J ends, which lost 5 bases and 1 base, there was a span of 11 bases. The CDR3 is 14 amino acids. CDR3 loop: CASSQGAGNTEAFF. In DNA, the CDR3 is TGTGCCAGCAGCCAAGGAGCAGGGAACACTGAAGCTTTCTTT.

This clonotype appeared once. This may come from a read error, since a much larger clone is one base off. The chain employs TRBV20-1 and TRBJ2-7, with TRBD2 as a possible D gene (6 bases). Germline assignment: CDR1 DFQATT and CDR2 SNEGSKA (reference sequence). V lost 3 bases and J 3 bases, leaving 12 bases between the germline ends. The CDR3 is 13 residues long. The CDR3 spells CSASSRGNYEQYF. CDR3 coding DNA: TGCAGTGCTAGTAGCCGGGGGAACTACGAGCAGTACTTC.

This clonotype was picked up a small number of times. V gene TRBV24-1 combines with J gene TRBJ2-2, with D possibly being TRBD1 (5 bases). Trimming cost V 9 bases and J 0 bases, with 10 bases left between them. The germline V gene has CDR1 KGHDR and CDR2 SFDVKD. The CDR3 runs 14 residues. The CDR3 bases are TGTGCCACCCACGACAGCGCGAACACCGGGGAGCTGTTTTTT. Translating it yields CATHDSANTGELFF.

As concerns this clonotype: Because the CDR3 is missing its conserved closing phenylalanine or tryptophan, this is likely a read error. The chain joins TRBV12-3 or TRBV12-4 to TRBJ1-1; 7 positions match TRBD1. This CDR3 has 14 residues. Trimming at V came to 5 bases and at J to 7 bases, leaving 10 bases not matched to a gene. In DNA form, the CDR3 reads TGTGCCAGCAGTCTACCTCCCCGGACAGGTGAAGCTTTCTAT. Residues: CASSLPPRTGEAFY.

This clonotype was counted only a few times. This chain joins TRBV12-5 and TRBJ2-5; tentative D call: TRBD2 (6 bases). V was clipped by 5 bases and J by 5 bases, with 12 bases between them. This CDR3 comprises 13 residues. Germline CDR1 is LGHNT and CDR2 is FRNRAP. The CDR3, as DNA: TGTGCTAGTGGTCGGGGAGGTCGGGAGACCCAGTACTTC. It translates to CASGRGGRETQYF. Full variable domain (missing parts from reference TRBV12-5 and TRBJ2-5): DARVTQTPRHKVTEMGQEVTMRCQPILGHNTVFWYRQTMMQGLELLAYFRNRAPLDDSGMPKDRFSAEMPDATLATLKIQPSEPRDSAVYFCASGRGGRETQYFGPGTRLLVL.

This chain joins TRBV5-4 and TRBJ2-5; 9 positions match TRBD2. Germline V lookup: CDR1 SGHNT, CDR2 YYREEE (reference sequence). The trim removed 0 bases at V and 1 base at J, leaving 1 base unmatched. The CDR3 is made up of 15 amino acids. The CDR3 spells CASSLATSGQETQYF. The CDR3 DNA reads TGTGCCAGCAGCTTGGCGACTAGCGGCCAAGAGACCCAGTACTTC.

There are a few counts of this clonotype. One junction end does not reproduce the germline sequence, and a read error may be involved. The chain couples TRBV6-6 to TRBJ1-2; D perhaps matches TRBD1 (5 bases). The CDR3 spans 13 residues. Germline CDR1 and CDR2: MNHNY and SVGAGI (reference sequence). The CDR3 DNA follows: TGTGCCAGCAGCCGTGACAGAGTCTATGGCTACATCTTC. Protein product: CASSRDRVYGYIF.

Comments on this clonotype: A read error may explain this, as a much larger clone is one base away. The rearrangement links TRBV4-1 to TRBJ2-3; a weak D match, TRBD2 (5 bases). Germline CDR1 is MGHRA and CDR2 is YSYEKL. The CDR3 loop spans 15 amino acids. In DNA form, the CDR3 reads TGCGACAGCAGCCAGAGGGCGGAGCTCACAGATACGCAGTATTTT. This gives the protein CDSSQRAELTDTQYF.